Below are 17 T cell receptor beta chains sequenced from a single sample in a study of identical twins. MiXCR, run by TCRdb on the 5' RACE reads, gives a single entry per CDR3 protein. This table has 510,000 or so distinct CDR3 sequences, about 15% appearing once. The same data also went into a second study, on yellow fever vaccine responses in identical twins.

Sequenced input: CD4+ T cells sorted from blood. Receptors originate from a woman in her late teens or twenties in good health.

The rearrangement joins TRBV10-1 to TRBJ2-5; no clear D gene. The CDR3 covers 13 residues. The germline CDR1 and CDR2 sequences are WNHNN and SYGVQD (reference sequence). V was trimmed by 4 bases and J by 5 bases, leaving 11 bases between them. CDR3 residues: CASSVRASETQYF. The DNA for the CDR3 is TGCGCCAGCAGTGTACGGGCGAGCGAGACCCAGTACTTC.

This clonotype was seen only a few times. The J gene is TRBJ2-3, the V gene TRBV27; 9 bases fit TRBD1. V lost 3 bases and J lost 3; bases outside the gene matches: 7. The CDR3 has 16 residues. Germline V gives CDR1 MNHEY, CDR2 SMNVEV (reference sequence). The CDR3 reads CASSFQDRGRTDTQYF. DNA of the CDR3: TGTGCCAGCAGTTTTCAGGACAGGGGCCGGACAGATACGCAGTATTTT.

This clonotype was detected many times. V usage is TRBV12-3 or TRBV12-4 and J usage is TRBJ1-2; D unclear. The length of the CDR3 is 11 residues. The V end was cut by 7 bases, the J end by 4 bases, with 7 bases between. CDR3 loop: CASTDGYGYTF. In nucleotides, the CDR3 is TGTGCCAGCACGGATGGCTATGGCTACACCTTC.

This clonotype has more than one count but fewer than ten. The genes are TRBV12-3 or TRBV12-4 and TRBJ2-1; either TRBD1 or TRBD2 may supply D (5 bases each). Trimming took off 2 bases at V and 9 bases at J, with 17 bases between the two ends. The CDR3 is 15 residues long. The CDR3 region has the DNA TGTGCCAGCAGTTTACGGCCCCGAGGGGATATTGAGCAGTTCTTC. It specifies CASSLRPRGDIEQFF.

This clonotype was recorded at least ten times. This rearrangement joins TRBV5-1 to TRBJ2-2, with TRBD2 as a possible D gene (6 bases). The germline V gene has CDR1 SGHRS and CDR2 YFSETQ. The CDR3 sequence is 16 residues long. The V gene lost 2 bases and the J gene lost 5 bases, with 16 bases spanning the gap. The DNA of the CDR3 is TGCGCCAGCAGCTTAATACCGGGAGACAAAACCGGGGAGCTGTTTTTT. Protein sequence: CASSLIPGDKTGELFF. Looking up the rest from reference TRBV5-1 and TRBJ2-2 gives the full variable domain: KAGVTQTPRYLIKTRGQQVTLSCSPISGHRSVSWYQQTPGQGLQFLFEYFSETQRNKGNFPGRFSGRQFSNSRSEMNVSTLELGDSALYLCASSLIPGDKTGELFFGEGSRLTVL.

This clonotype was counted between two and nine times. The DNA for the CDR3 is TGTGCCAGCAGCCCCTGGGAGGGACTGAATGAAAAACTGTTTTTT. Amino acids: CASSPWEGLNEKLFF. This chain uses TRBV9 with TRBJ1-4; the D gene is possibly TRBD1 (5 bases). The CDR3 covers 15 residues. Germline lookup yields CDR1 SGDLS and CDR2 YYNGEE. Trimming took off 4 bases at V and 5 bases at J, with 15 bases between the two ends.

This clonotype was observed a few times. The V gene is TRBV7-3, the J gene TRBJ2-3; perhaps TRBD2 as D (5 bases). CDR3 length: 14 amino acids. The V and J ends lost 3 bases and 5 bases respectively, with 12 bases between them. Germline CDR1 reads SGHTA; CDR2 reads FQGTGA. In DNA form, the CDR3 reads TGTGCCAGCAGCTTGGCCGGGATTGGAGATACGCAGTATTTT. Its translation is CASSLAGIGDTQYF.

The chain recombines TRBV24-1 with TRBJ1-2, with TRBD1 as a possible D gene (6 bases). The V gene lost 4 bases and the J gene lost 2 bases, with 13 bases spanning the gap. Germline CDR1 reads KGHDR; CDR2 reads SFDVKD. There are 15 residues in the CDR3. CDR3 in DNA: TGTGCCACCAGTGACCCGGGACAACCGAACTATGGCTACACCTTC. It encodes CATSDPGQPNYGYTF.

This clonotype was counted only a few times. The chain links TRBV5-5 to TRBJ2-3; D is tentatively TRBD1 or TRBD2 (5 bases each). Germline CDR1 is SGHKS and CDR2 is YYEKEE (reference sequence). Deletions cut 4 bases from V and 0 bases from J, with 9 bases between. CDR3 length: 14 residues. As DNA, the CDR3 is TGTGCCAGCAGCGTCAGGGACAGCACAGATACGCAGTATTTT. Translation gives CASSVRDSTDTQYF.

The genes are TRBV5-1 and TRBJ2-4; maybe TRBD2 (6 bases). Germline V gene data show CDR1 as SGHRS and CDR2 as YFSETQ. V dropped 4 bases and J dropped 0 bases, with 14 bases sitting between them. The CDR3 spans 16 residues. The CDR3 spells CASSLDYWLAKNIQYF. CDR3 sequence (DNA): TGCGCCAGCAGCCTGGACTACTGGCTAGCCAAAAACATTCAGTACTTC.

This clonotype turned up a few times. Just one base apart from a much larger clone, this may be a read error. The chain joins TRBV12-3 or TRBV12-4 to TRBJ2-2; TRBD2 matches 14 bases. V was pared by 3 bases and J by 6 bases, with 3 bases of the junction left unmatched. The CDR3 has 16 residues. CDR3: CASSFGLAGGPGELFF. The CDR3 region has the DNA TGTGCCAGCAGTTTTGGACTAGCGGGAGGCCCCGGGGAGCTGTTTTTT.

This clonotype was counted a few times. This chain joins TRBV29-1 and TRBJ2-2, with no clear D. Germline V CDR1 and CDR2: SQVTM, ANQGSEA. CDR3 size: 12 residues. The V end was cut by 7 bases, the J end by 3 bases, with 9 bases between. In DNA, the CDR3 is TGCAGCGCCCACATCTACACCGGGGAGCTGTTTTTT. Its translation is CSAHIYTGELFF.

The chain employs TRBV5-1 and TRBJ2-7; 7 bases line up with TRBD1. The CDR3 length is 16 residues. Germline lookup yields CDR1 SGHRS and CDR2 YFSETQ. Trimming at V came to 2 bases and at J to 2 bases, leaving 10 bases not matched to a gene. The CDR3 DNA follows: TGCGCCAGCAGCTTAACACGGGACAGTCGTACCTACGAGCAGTACTTC. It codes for CASSLTRDSRTYEQYF.

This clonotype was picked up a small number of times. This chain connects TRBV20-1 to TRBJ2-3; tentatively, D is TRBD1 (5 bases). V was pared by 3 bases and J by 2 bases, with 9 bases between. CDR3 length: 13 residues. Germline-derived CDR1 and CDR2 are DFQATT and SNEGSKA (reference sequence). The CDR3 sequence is CSARGPFTDTQYF. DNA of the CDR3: TGCAGTGCTAGGGGGCCATTCACAGATACGCAGTATTTT.

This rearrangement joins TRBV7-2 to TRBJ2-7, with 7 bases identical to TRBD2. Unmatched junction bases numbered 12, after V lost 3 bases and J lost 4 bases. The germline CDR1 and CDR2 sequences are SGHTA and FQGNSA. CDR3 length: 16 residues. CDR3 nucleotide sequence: TGTGCCAGCAGCTTGTCTAGCGGAACTACTCAGTACGAGCAGTACTTC. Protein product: CASSLSSGTTQYEQYF.

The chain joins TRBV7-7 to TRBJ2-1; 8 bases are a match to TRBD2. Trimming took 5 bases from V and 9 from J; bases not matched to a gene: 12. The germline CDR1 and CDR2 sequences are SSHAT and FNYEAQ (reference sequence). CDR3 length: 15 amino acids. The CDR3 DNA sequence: TGTGCCAGCAGCCCGCGGTTTGCGGGGGGAGGTGAGCAGTTCTTC. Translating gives CASSPRFAGGGEQFF.

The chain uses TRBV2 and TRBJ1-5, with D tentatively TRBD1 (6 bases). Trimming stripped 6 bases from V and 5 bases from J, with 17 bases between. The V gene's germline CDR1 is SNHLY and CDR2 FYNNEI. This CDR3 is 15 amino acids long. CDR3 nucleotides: TGTGCCAGCAGAGAGGACAGCTTGCCTTATCAGCCCCAGCATTTT. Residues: CASREDSLPYQPQHF.